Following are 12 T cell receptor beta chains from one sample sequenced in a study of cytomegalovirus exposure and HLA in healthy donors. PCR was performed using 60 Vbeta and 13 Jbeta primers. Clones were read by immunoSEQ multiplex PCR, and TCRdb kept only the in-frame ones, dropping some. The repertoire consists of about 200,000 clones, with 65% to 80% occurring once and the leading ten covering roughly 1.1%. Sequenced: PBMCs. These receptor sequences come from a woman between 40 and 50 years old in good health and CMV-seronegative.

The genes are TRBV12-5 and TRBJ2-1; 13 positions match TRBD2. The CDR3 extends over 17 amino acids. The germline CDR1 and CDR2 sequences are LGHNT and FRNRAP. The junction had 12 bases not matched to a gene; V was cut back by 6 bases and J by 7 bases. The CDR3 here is CASGLLAGGLRSNEQFF. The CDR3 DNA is TGTGCTAGTGGACTACTAGCGGGAGGGTTACGAAGTAATGAGCAGTTCTTC.

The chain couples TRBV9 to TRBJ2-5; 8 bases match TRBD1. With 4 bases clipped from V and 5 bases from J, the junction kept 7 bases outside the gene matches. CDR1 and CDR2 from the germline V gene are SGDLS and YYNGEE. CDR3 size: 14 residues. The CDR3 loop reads CASSSTTGEETQYF. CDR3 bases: TGTGCCAGCAGCTCGACGACAGGGGAGGAGACCCAGTACTTC.

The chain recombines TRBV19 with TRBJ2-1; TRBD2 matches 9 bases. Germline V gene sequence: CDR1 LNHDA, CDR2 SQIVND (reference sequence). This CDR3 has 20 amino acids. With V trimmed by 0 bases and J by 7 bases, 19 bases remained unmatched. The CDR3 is CASSIDPRDRSSGVTNEQFF. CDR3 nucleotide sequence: TGTGCCAGTAGTATAGATCCAAGGGATCGGTCTAGCGGGGTAACTAATGAGCAGTTCTTC.

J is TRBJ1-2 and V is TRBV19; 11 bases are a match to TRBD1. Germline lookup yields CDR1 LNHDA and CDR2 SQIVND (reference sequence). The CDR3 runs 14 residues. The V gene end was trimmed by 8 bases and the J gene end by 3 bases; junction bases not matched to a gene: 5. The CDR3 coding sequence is TGTGCCAGTGCCGGGACAGGGGGTGACTATGGCTACACCTTC. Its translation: CASAGTGGDYGYTF.

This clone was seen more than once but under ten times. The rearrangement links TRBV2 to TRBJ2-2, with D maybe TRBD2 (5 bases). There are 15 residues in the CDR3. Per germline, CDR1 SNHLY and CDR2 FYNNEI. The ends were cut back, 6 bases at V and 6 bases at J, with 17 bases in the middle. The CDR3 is CASSDGKVAPGELFF. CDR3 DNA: TGTGCCAGCAGCGACGGCAAGGTAGCGCCCGGGGAGCTGTTTTTT.

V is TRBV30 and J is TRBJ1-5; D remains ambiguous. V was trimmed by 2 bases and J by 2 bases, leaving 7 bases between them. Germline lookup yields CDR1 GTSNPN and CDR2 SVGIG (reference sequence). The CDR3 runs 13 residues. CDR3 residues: CAWSSTGNQPQHF. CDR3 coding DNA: TGTGCCTGGAGTTCGACTGGCAATCAGCCCCAGCATTTT.

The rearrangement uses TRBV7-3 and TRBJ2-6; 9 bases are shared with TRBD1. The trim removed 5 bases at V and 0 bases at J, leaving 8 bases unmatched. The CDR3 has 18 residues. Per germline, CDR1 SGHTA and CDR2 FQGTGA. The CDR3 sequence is CASSPPDRGRSGANVLTF. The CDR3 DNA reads TGTGCCAGCAGCCCGCCGGACAGGGGACGCTCTGGGGCCAACGTCCTGACTTTC.

The chain's CDR3 is CASGLVLASYNEQFF. The CDR3 nucleotides are TGTGCTAGTGGTTTGGTACTAGCCTCCTACAATGAGCAGTTCTTC. The rearrangement uses TRBV12-5 and TRBJ2-1, with D possibly TRBD2 on 6 matching bases. The length of the CDR3 is 15 residues. The V gene's germline CDR1 is LGHNT and CDR2 FRNRAP. Trimming shortened V by 0 bases and J by 0 bases, and 6 bases separated the two germline ends.

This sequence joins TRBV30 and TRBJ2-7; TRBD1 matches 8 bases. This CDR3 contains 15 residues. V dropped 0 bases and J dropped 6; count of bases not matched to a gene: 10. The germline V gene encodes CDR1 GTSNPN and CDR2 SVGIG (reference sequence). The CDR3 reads CAWSVEDRVLFEQYV. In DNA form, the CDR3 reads TGTGCCTGGAGTGTAGAGGACAGGGTCCTTTTCGAGCAGTACGTC.

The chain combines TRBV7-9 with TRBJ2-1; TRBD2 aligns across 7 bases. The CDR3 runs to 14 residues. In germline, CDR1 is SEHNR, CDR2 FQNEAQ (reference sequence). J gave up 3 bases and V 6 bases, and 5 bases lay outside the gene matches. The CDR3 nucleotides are TGTGCCAGCAGAGGACTAGAGGTCTACAATGAGCAGTTCTTC. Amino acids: CASRGLEVYNEQFF.

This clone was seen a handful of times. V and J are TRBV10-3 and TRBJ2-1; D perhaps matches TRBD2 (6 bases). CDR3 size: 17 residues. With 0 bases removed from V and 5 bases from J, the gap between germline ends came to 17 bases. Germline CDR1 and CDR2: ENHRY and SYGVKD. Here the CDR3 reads CAISESAGNTVDNEQFF. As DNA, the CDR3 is TGTGCCATCAGTGAGTCCGCGGGGAACACGGTTGACAATGAGCAGTTCTTC.

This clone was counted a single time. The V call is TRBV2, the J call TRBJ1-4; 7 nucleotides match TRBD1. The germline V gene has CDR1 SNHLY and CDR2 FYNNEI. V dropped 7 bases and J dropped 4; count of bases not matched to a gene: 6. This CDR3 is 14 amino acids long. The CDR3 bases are TGTGCCAGCACCTCGGACAGGAATAATGAAAAACTGTTTTTT. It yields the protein CASTSDRNNEKLFF.